This T cell receptor beta chain was identified in a study of identical twins (dated by TCRdb to about 2016). Looking at the study overall: To test whether fetal clonotypes persist, this study deep-sequenced TCR alpha and beta repertoires from monozygotic twins, from unrelated adults of various ages, and from cord blood. To rule out contamination, the twin experiments were replicated at different times with different library preparation protocols.

Library preparation used 5' RACE. Sequencing instrument: Illumina HiSeq 2000. A universal primer binding site was introduced by template switching, and a unique molecular identifier was present in the final cDNA, enabling accurate counting of TCR cDNA molecules. Specific primers in the conserved constant-segment region were used to synthesize first-strand cDNA for the TCR alpha and beta chains. Each cDNA library was double barcoded, with a SMART-Mk sample barcode plus Illumina barcodes, to control for contamination. TruSeq adapter sequences and Illumina sample barcodes were added in two successive PCR steps. TCR alpha and beta cDNA libraries were sequenced on the Illumina HiSeq platform with custom primers. For the original study's pipeline: Unique molecular identifiers were extracted from raw reads with MiGEC, and CDR3 positions were determined with MiXCR. Recombination models were inferred per individual with the repgenHMM and IGoR tools using an EM algorithm. The tcR package in R was used for shared clonotype analysis, with sharing normalized by the product of cloneset sizes. Out-of-frame nonproductive sequences were analyzed to study raw recombination free of thymic and clonal selection effects. TCRdb applied fastp at Q25 and MiXCR to the public reads, then kept only in-frame beta chains. For every CDR3 protein sequence, its rows merge into one entry that carries the most common genes and DNA. The V and J calls shown here were made by TCRdb, not taken from the authors' results. Within this sample are approximately 230,000 distinct CDR3 sequences, with approximately 5.9% of them counted one time only. The ten largest clones represent roughly 15% of the sample.

Every donor in the study was a healthy Caucasian. The twin cohort comprised three pairs of female monozygotic twins, all aged roughly 18 to 30 years. Positive isolation kits from Invitrogen were used to isolate CD4+ and CD8+ T cell populations. There are many counts of this clonotype. Its antigen specificity is not known. Per-base quality was not reported, and no clone a single base away is much larger than it. V sheds 3 bases and J sheds 3 bases, leaving 15 bases between their ends. Inclusive of the bounding cysteine and phenylalanine, the CDR3 is 15 residues long. The CDR3 DNA has 45 bases and is translated from base 1. The germline V gene (reference sequence) provides CDR1 SEHNR and CDR2 FQNEAQ. What the research found in general, with its limitations: In beta out-of-frame sequences, excess twin sharing was weaker, because having fewer shared sequences lowered the signal-to-noise ratio. Compared with coincidental sharing between unrelated individuals, out-of-frame TCR alpha sequences shared between twins had an excess of sequences with low generation probability. Because the same donors could not be followed over many years, conclusions were based on cross-sectional statistical analysis. Abundant cord blood beta clonotypes had fewer insertions, young adult naive repertoires showed a similar but weaker trend, and memory repertoires showed no such trend. Out-of-frame TCR alpha sharing in monozygotic twins was systematically underestimated by recombination models, whereas sharing between unrelated individuals was in agreement with the recombination models. Invariant T cells such as MAIT and iNKT could partly confound zero-insertion analyses, although diverse VJ usage argued against such confounding for most clonotypes.

In addition, the sample was reused for a study of T cells expressing NK-cell markers. That second publication adds: In sorted CD3+CD56+NKG2C+, CD3+CD56+NKG2C- and CD3+CD56-NKG2C+ T-cell subsets from eight donors, TCR beta-chain repertoires were profiled. Of the eight sequenced donors, seven were found to be HCMV-seropositive and one was found to be HCMV-seronegative. In several experiments an anti-gammadeltaTCR antibody was added to restrict sorting to alphabetaTCR-expressing T cells. In over five donors, the dominant CD3+CD56+NKG2C+ clonotypes were found to rank among the top 10 CD8+ clonotypes and to make up about 1.0-8% of CD8+ T cells. Those dominant clonotypes were again the most abundant among CD3+CD56-NKG2C+ cells in several donors, at 28.3-60.1%. Whether the expanded NKG2C-expressing T cell clones were specific for HCMV antigens remained unclear. All eight donors whose samples were sequenced were randomly selected healthy volunteers, three of them men and five women. To determine HCMV serostatus, a commercial ELISA kit was used to detect HCMV-specific IgG in serum. Reads were demultiplexed and grouped by UMI with MIGEC, and clonotypes were assembled and quantified with MiTCR. To exclude erroneous sequences, only TCR cDNA sequences supported by at least two reads were retained. The tcR package was used for downstream repertoire analysis, with clonotypes matched between fractions based on CDR3 nucleotide sequence plus V segment. VDJmatch was used to annotate antigen specificity against VDJdb, with one amino acid substitution in CDR3 permitted.

The chain uses TRBV7-9 and TRBJ2-7, and TRBD2 may be the D gene, going by 5 matching bases. Sequenced sample: CD8+ T cells sorted from blood. The receptor's source is a woman aged 18 to 35 in good health. The DNA is TGTGCCAGCAGCTTGCTTTCCAGCGCGGGCTACGAGCAGTACTTC. The resulting protein is CASSLLSSAGYEQYF.